The TCR beta chain described here comes from a study of blood T cell repertoires in COVID-19. The repertoire was sequenced with immunoSEQ multiplex PCR; TCRdb's copy has only in-frame clones and lacks some. The sample has a few hundred thousand clones; approximately 79% are singletons. In assigning cohorts, the study relied on participant-reported clinical history. The sequence was obtained from a man aged 25 to 40 with acute COVID-19. The source material was PBMCs or T cells enriched from blood (not recorded which).

Written as DNA, the CDR3 is TGTGCCAGCAGCTTGATTCCAGGGGGCACAGATACGCAGTATTTT. It translates to CASSLIPGGTDTQYF. The chain has TRBV7-2 and TRBJ2-3; D possibly corresponds to TRBD1 (6 bases). This CDR3 is built from 15 residues. V lost 3 bases to trimming and J lost 1 base, with 11 bases between them. The V gene's germline CDR1 is SGHTA and CDR2 FQGNSA.